A single sample is the source of the 22 T cell receptor beta chains below, sequenced in a study of CD4 and CD8 cells across lung adenocarcinoma regions. MiXCR, run by TCRdb on the PCR reads, gives a single entry per CDR3 protein. The sample carries approximately 11,000 distinct CDR3 sequences, about three fifths recorded once. The sample taken for sequencing was CD8+ T cells from the margin of a lung tumor. These receptors were taken from a male donor with lung adenocarcinoma. The CD4 and CD8 labels of this study may be unreliable.

The sample holds a few counts of this clonotype. The genes are TRBV6-1 and TRBJ1-2; unclear D gene. Germline loops: CDR1 MNHNS, CDR2 SASEGT. Trimming took 2 bases from V and 8 from J, leaving 15 bases between them. The CDR3 spans 14 residues. The CDR3 spells CASSEPGRLRGYTF. DNA for the CDR3: TGTGCCAGCAGTGAACCCGGAAGACTCCGGGGCTACACCTTC.

This chain uses TRBV5-1 with TRBJ2-5; 10 bases fit TRBD2. The end of the DNA aligns better with TRBJ2-1, so the J call may be wrong. This CDR3 is built from 16 residues. Germline CDR1 reads SGHRS; CDR2 reads YFSETQ. The DNA of the CDR3 is TGCGCCAGCAGCCCAGGACTAGCGGAACCTGAGGGTGAGCAGTTCTTC. Translating gives CASSPGLAEPEGEQFF.

The table lists this clonotype with many counts. CDR3 residues: CASRITGDGSYEQYF. CDR3 in DNA: TGTGCCAGCAGGATCACAGGGGACGGTTCCTACGAGCAGTACTTC. The J gene is TRBJ2-7, the V gene TRBV6-1; TRBD1 matches at 7 bases. Trimming removed 6 bases from V and 1 base from J; junction bases left unmatched: 9. This CDR3 is 15 amino acids long. CDR1 and CDR2 from the germline V gene are MNHNS and SASEGT.

The chain has TRBV6-5 and TRBJ2-5; 7 bases match TRBD1. The end of the DNA fits TRBJ2-7 better, so the J call may be wrong. CDR1 is MNHEY, CDR2 SVGAGI, per germline. The CDR3 totals 15 residues. CDR3 region: CASSYLTGMVFEQYF. The CDR3 bases are TGTGCCAGCAGTTACTTGACAGGGATGGTATTCGAGCAGTACTTC.

The chain recombines TRBV6-1 with TRBJ2-1; D unclear. The DNA end is more similar to TRBJ2-7, so the J call may be wrong. The germline CDR1 and CDR2 sequences are MNHNS and SASEGT. The CDR3 spans 16 residues. For the CDR3, the DNA is TGTGCCAGCAGTGAAACGTGGGCTGGCGGCACCGATGCGCAGTACTTC. Residues: CASSETWAGGTDAQYF.

With regard to this clonotype: The germline gene is not matched at one end of the junction; a read error may be the cause. V gene TRBV6-1 combines with J gene TRBJ2-3, with a tentative D call TRBD2 (6 bases). Germline V CDR1 and CDR2: MNHNS, SASEGT. The CDR3 runs to 16 residues. For the CDR3, the DNA is TGTGCCAGCAGTGAAGCGGGGCCGGGAGTCGGGGATACGCAGTACTTT. It codes for CASSEAGPGVGDTQYF.

This chain joins TRBV6-1 and TRBJ1-2; 8 nucleotides line up with TRBD1. After removal of 7 bases from V and 4 bases from J, the junction contained 8 bases not matched to a gene. The CDR3 totals 14 residues. CDR1 is MNHNS, CDR2 SASEGT, per germline. CDR3 sequence: CASTEATGGYGYTF. CDR3 DNA: TGTGCCAGCACCGAGGCTACAGGGGGCTATGGCTACACCTTC.

The chain links TRBV12-3 or TRBV12-4 to TRBJ2-6; D unclear. V lost 7 bases, J lost 0 bases, and 4 bases lay in between. The CDR3 is made up of 13 amino acids. The CDR3, as DNA: TGTGCCAGCATGGCCTCTGGGGCCAACGTCCTGACTTTC. Encoded protein: CASMASGANVLTF.

The V gene is TRBV6-1, the J gene TRBJ2-1; D is unclear. The CDR3 contains 13 residues. V lost 6 bases and J lost 5, with 11 bases in between. Germline-derived CDR1 and CDR2 are MNHNS and SASEGT. The DNA for the CDR3 is TGTGCCAGCAGAGAAAGGTTTAACAATGAGCAGTTCTTC. Encoded protein: CASRERFNNEQFF.

As for this clonotype: The junction does not match germline at one end; this may be a read error. This rearrangement joins TRBV6-5 to TRBJ2-2; D remains unclear. The germline V gene encodes CDR1 MNHEY and CDR2 SVGAGI. The length of the CDR3 is 14 residues. CDR3 loop: CASGYVGNPGELFF. CDR3 coding DNA: TGTGCCAGCGGTTACGTGGGGAACCCGGGGGAGCTGTTTTTT.

In its sample, this clonotype was seen many times. The rearrangement uses TRBV6-1 and TRBJ2-2; no definite D call. Germline V lookup: CDR1 MNHNS, CDR2 SASEGT. The CDR3 is 15 amino acids. V gave up 0 bases and J gave up 1 base, with 6 bases separating them. Here the CDR3 DNA reads TGTGCCAGCAGTGAAGCGGTCGAGAACACCGGGGAGCTGTTTTTT. Translated: CASSEAVENTGELFF.

This clonotype was counted many times. The chain recombines TRBV6-1 with TRBJ1-2, with TRBD1 matching over 7 bases. V dropped 6 bases and J dropped 4; count of bases not matched to a gene: 8. CDR3 length: 14 residues. Germline CDR1 MNHNS, CDR2 SASEGT. The CDR3 here is CASSPEGAFYGYTF. The CDR3 bases are TGTGCCAGCAGCCCCGAGGGGGCCTTCTATGGCTACACCTTC.

This clonotype was recorded at least ten times. The chain is built from TRBV7-2 and TRBJ2-1; D not resolved. V was pared by 2 bases and J by 0 bases, with 8 bases between. From germline, CDR1 is SGHTA and CDR2 FQGNSA. The CDR3 length is 15 residues. The CDR3 spells CASSLNGLSYNEQFF. DNA of the CDR3: TGTGCCAGCAGCTTAAACGGCCTCTCCTACAATGAGCAGTTCTTC. The complete variable domain, with remaining parts taken from reference TRBV7-2 and TRBJ2-1, reads GAGVSQSPSNKVTEKGKDVELRCDPISGHTALYWYRQSLGQGLEFLIYFQGNSAPDKSGLPSDRFSAERTGGSVSTLTIQRTQQEDSAVYLCASSLNGLSYNEQFFGPGTRLTVL.

This clonotype was detected only once. The V gene is TRBV6-1, the J gene TRBJ2-3, with D tentatively TRBD1 or TRBD2 (5 bases each). The V end was cut by 0 bases, the J end by 5 bases, with 15 bases between. Germline values: CDR1 MNHNS, CDR2 SASEGT. The length of the CDR3 is 16 residues. CDR3 region: CASSEAGAGVQDTQYF. Here the CDR3 DNA reads TGTGCCAGCAGTGAAGCCGGGGCCGGTGTTCAAGATACGCAGTATTTT.

The chain is built from TRBV6-5 and TRBJ2-4; possibly TRBD1 or TRBD2 for D (5 bases each). Germline-derived CDR1 and CDR2 are MNHEY and SVGAGI. The CDR3 extends over 15 amino acids. Trimming shortened V by 9 bases and J by 10 bases, and 25 bases separated the two germline ends. This CDR3 reads CARGARGGGKEIQYF. The CDR3 DNA reads as TGTGCCAGGGGTGCCCGGGGCGGTGGCAAAGAGATTCAGTACTTC.

The chain joins TRBV6-1 to TRBJ2-3; 7 bases are a match to TRBD2. V shed 6 bases and J 0 bases; nucleotides not matched to a gene: 6. Germline values: CDR1 MNHNS, CDR2 SASEGT. The CDR3 is made up of 15 amino acids. The CDR3, as DNA: TGTGCCAGCAGGCTACTAGCGAGGAGCACAGATACGCAGTATTTT. Translation gives CASRLLARSTDTQYF.

The rearrangement uses TRBV6-1 and TRBJ2-2, with 13 bases identical to TRBD2. From germline, CDR1 is MNHNS and CDR2 SASEGT. V was pared by 6 bases and J by 6 bases, with 13 bases of the junction left unmatched. This CDR3 comprises 18 residues. The CDR3 protein is CASSLLTSGGPYAGELFF. The CDR3 nucleotides read TGTGCCAGCAGCCTATTGACTAGCGGGGGGCCCTATGCCGGGGAGCTGTTTTTT.

This clonotype was picked up one time. CDR3 DNA: TGTGCCAGCACAGGGAATCGAGGAGAAGATACTCAGTACTTC. Its protein product is CASTGNRGEDTQYF. The chain employs TRBV6-1 and TRBJ2-4; TRBD1 is a possible D gene (5 bases). This CDR3 is 14 amino acids long. Germline loops: CDR1 MNHNS, CDR2 SASEGT. V lost 7 bases and J 12 bases, leaving 22 bases between the germline ends.

In the case of this clonotype: Sequence at one end of the junction differs from germline and may be a read error. The chain carries TRBV6-1 and TRBJ2-4; tentative D call: TRBD2 (5 bases). Germline V gives CDR1 MNHNS, CDR2 SASEGT. The CDR3 sequence is 15 residues long. The CDR3 region is CASSAGGGPYNEQYF. CDR3 coding DNA: TGTGCCAGTAGTGCCGGCGGAGGACCCTACAATGAGCAGTACTTC.

CDR3 loop: CASKTGLAATLYEQYF. The CDR3, as DNA: TGTGCCAGCAAGACAGGACTAGCGGCAACCCTTTACGAGCAGTACTTC. The chain combines TRBV6-1 with TRBJ2-7; 10 nucleotides agree with TRBD2. This CDR3 has 16 amino acids. CDR1 and CDR2 (germline): MNHNS, SASEGT. J lost 4 bases, V lost 7 bases, and 13 bases had no gene match.

About this clonotype itself: One end of the junction varies from germline; a read error may be responsible. The chain links TRBV6-1 to TRBJ2-5; D is tentatively TRBD1 or TRBD2 (6 bases each). The CDR3 has 15 amino acids. CDR1 is MNHNS, CDR2 SASEGT, per germline. CDR3 loop: CARGYGGGEEETQYF. The CDR3 DNA follows: TGTGCCAGGGGGTACGGGGGCGGAGAGGAAGAGACCCAGTACTTT.

The V gene is TRBV6-5, the J gene TRBJ2-1, with TRBD2 identical over 10 bases. CDR3 length equals 16 residues. J was trimmed by 5 bases and V by 0 bases; bases with no gene match: 4. Germline V CDR1 and CDR2: MNHEY, SVGAGI. The CDR3 DNA follows: TGTGCCAGCAGTTACTCGAGGCTAGCGGGAGACAATGAGCAGTTCTTC. As protein: CASSYSRLAGDNEQFF.